This TCR beta chain was sequenced in a study of identical twins. Study results and caveats: Out-of-frame alpha sequences common to twins were enriched for low generation probability. Reduced insertions were recorded for abundant cord blood beta clonotypes, with no such pattern in memory repertoires.

Worth noting for this clonotype: Its antigen is as yet unknown.

A single record per CDR3 protein comes from TCRdb applying MiXCR to the 5' RACE reads. The table shows around 530,000 distinct CDR3 sequences, with approximately 14% occurring only once. In addition, the sample was reused for a study of yellow fever vaccine responses in identical twins.

The sample was CD4+ T cells sorted from blood. This TCR came from a woman younger than 30 in good health.

The CDR3 loop is CASSLGGGQYF. For the CDR3, the DNA is TGTGCCAGCAGTTTAGGGGGAGGTCAGTACTTC. The V call is TRBV12-3 or TRBV12-4, the J call TRBJ2-4, with a tentative D call TRBD2 (6 bases). The V end lost 1 base, the J end lost 12 bases, and 7 bases lay between the germline ends. This CDR3 is 11 amino acids long.